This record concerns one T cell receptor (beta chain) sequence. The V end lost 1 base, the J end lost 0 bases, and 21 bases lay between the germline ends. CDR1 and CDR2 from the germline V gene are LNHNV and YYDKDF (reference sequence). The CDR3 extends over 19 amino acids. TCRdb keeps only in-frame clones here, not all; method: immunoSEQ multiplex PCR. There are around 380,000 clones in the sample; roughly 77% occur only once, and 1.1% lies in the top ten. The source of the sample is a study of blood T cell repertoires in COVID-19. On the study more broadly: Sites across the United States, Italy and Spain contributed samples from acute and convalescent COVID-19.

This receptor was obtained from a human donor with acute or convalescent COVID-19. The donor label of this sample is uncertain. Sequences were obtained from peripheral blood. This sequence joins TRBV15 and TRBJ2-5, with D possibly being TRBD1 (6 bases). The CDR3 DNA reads TGTGCCACCAGCAGAGGGTCAGGGGCTTCCAAGTGGTACCAAGAGACCCAGTACTTC. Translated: CATSRGSGASKWYQETQYF. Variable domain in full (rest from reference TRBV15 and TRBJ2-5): DAMVIQNPRYQVTQFGKPVTLSCSQTLNHNVMYWYQQKSSQAPKLLFHYYDKDFNNEADTPDNFQSRRPNTSFCFLDIRSPGLGDTAMYLCATSRGSGASKWYQETQYFGPGTRLLVL.